These 32 T cell receptor beta chains came from one sample sequenced in a study of regulatory T cells in long-lasting Graves disease (dated by TCRdb to the early 2020s). Libraries were constructed by multiplex PCR. Sequencing instrument: Illumina HiSeq 4000. TCR beta libraries were built with iRepertoire HTBI primers and Arm-PCR amplification of CDR3 regions. The public reads were run again by TCRdb, first through fastp at Q25 and then through MiXCR, and only productive beta chains were kept. Entries are consolidated by CDR3 protein sequence, retaining the most common genes and DNA. The table for this sample lists a few hundred thousand distinct CDR3 sequences; roughly a quarter of them were counted only once. Together, the top ten hold about a quarter of the sample. The time point tag for this specimen amounts to: persistent/refractory GD, antithyroid drugs over 5 years with positive TRAb. For both TCR sequencing and RNA sequencing, RNA was extracted from PBMCs using TRIzol.

Sequenced here: peripheral blood mononuclear cells (PBMCs), sampled when the disease was refractory, from a patient treated with antithyroid drugs. The receptors derive from a female donor with Graves disease.

This clonotype was picked up many times. V is TRBV6-1 and J is TRBJ1-4; D is unresolved. Germline loops: CDR1 MNHNS, CDR2 SASEGT. The CDR3 covers 19 residues. The V end lost 3 bases, the J end lost 3 bases, and 23 bases lay between the germline ends. The CDR3 loop reads CASSDVVPYKLSANEKLFF. Written as DNA, the CDR3 is TGTGCCAGCAGTGACGTCGTACCATACAAATTGAGCGCTAATGAAAAACTGTTTTTT.

This clonotype has at least ten counts. V is TRBV5-1 and J is TRBJ2-5; TRBD2 might be the D (6 bases). The germline CDR1 and CDR2 sequences are SGHRS and YFSETQ. V gave up 6 bases and J gave up 1 base, with 10 bases separating them. This CDR3 is 13 amino acids long. The CDR3 DNA sequence: TGCGCCAGCAACCTCGGGGGCCAAGAGACCCAGTACTTC. Its translation is CASNLGGQETQYF.

This clonotype was seen repeatedly, ten times or more. The genes are TRBV11-2 and TRBJ2-2, with TRBD1 identical over 7 bases. The germline V gene encodes CDR1 SGHAT and CDR2 FQNNGV. With 2 bases clipped from V and 1 base from J, the junction kept 1 base outside the gene matches. The CDR3 sequence is 15 residues long. The CDR3 loop reads CASSLNRGNTGELFF. The CDR3 DNA reads as TGTGCCAGCAGCTTAAACAGGGGGAACACCGGGGAGCTGTTTTTT.

This clonotype was counted ten times or more. The chain couples TRBV12-3 or TRBV12-4 to TRBJ1-1; D perhaps matches TRBD1 (5 bases). The CDR3 contains 15 residues. The V end was cut by 5 bases, the J end by 1 base, with 14 bases between. In DNA form, the CDR3 reads TGTGCCAGCAGTCCCCAGGGCCTGGGGAACACTGAAGCTTTCTTT. Residues: CASSPQGLGNTEAFF.

The chain is built from TRBV28 and TRBJ2-1; 11 bases are a match to TRBD2. There are 15 residues in the CDR3. Germline lookup yields CDR1 MDHEN and CDR2 SYDVKM. V gave up 7 bases and J gave up 4 bases; unmatched junction bases: 6. CDR3 DNA: TGTGCCAGCAACAGGGGGACTAGCGGTTACAATGAGCAGTTCTTC. It translates to CASNRGTSGYNEQFF. Full variable domain (missing parts from reference TRBV28 and TRBJ2-1): DVKVTQSSRYLVKRTGEKVFLECVQDMDHENMFWYRQDPGLGLRLIYFSYDVKMKEKGDIPEGYSVSREKKERFSLILESASTNQTSMYLCASNRGTSGYNEQFFGPGTRLTVL.

Many counts were recorded for this clonotype. The J gene is TRBJ1-1, the V gene TRBV3-1, with a possible D match to TRBD1 (6 bases). CDR1 is LGHDT and CDR2 is YNNKEL in the germline V gene (reference sequence). The CDR3 is 11 residues long. V was clipped by 6 bases and J by 4 bases, with 6 bases between them. For the CDR3, the DNA is TGTGCCAGCAGACAGGGCACTGAAGCTTTCTTT. This codes for CASRQGTEAFF.

This clonotype was seen a handful of times. The junction differs from germline at one of its ends, possibly a read error. The chain uses TRBV28 and TRBJ1-2; D remains unclear. Germline values: CDR1 MDHEN, CDR2 SYDVKM. This CDR3 is built from 14 residues. The DNA of the CDR3 is TGCGCCAGCAGCCAAGTGACGGGAAACTATGGCTACACCTTC. The encoded protein is CASSQVTGNYGYTF.

The table lists this clonotype with a few counts. The V call is TRBV6-1, the J call TRBJ1-5, with TRBD1 matching 7 bases. Germline V lookup: CDR1 MNHNS, CDR2 SASEGT. This CDR3 spans 13 amino acids. The CDR3 here is CSIDRVWNQPQHF. CDR3 bases: TGTTCGATTGACAGGGTGTGGAATCAGCCCCAGCATTTT.

In this sample, this clonotype turned up a few times. This CDR3 reads CASSLHRYGYTF. CDR3 nucleotides: TGTGCCAGCAGTTTACACCGCTATGGCTACACCTTC. The chain joins TRBV12-3 or TRBV12-4 to TRBJ1-2, with D unclear. Between the trimmed V and J ends, which lost 2 bases and 4 bases, there was a span of 5 bases. CDR3 length equals 12 residues.

This clonotype was counted only a few times. V gene TRBV20-1 combines with J gene TRBJ1-2, with a tentative D call TRBD1 (5 bases). CDR1 and CDR2 from the germline V gene are DFQATT and SNEGSKA (reference sequence). The CDR3 spans 13 residues. V lost 0 bases and J 7 bases, leaving 12 bases between the germline ends. CDR3 bases: TGCAGTGCTAGAGAGCAGGGTTGGAGTGGCTACACCTTC. Translating gives CSAREQGWSGYTF.

The chain carries TRBV6-1 and TRBJ2-5; 9 bases agree with TRBD2. CDR3 length: 15 residues. CDR1 and CDR2 from the germline V gene are MNHNS and SASEGT. V shed 2 bases, J shed 5 bases, and the junction held 6 bases outside the gene matches. CDR3 sequence reads: CASSELAGTLETQYF. The CDR3 DNA reads TGTGCCAGCAGTGAACTAGCGGGAACCTTGGAGACCCAGTACTTC.

The table lists this clonotype with many counts. The chain recombines TRBV28 with TRBJ2-2; 8 bases align to TRBD1. The V and J ends lost 6 bases and 2 bases, in that order; junction bases with no gene match: 5. Germline V gene data show CDR1 as MDHEN and CDR2 as SYDVKM. The CDR3 extends over 15 amino acids. CDR3 sequence (DNA): TGTGCCAGCAGGGTGACAGGGGCTAACACCGGGGAGCTGTTTTTT. Translating gives CASRVTGANTGELFF.

V usage is TRBV9 and J usage is TRBJ2-7; 7 bases agree with TRBD1. Germline lookup yields CDR1 SGDLS and CDR2 YYNGEE. Trimming cost V 4 bases and J 2 bases; bases outside gene matches: 9. There are 15 residues in the CDR3. The CDR3 here is CASSPYRGQTYEQYF. CDR3 nucleotide sequence: TGTGCCAGCAGCCCGTATCGGGGACAGACCTACGAGCAGTACTTC. The full variable domain, its missing parts supplied by reference TRBV9 and TRBJ2-7, is DSGVTQTPKHLITATGQRVTLRCSPRSGDLSVYWYQQSLDQGLQFLIQYYNGEERAKGNILERFSAQQFPDLHSELNLSSLELGDSALYFCASSPYRGQTYEQYFGPGTRLTVT.

This clonotype came up a few times. This sequence joins TRBV5-1 and TRBJ2-5, with D uncertain. Germline lookup yields CDR1 SGHRS and CDR2 YFSETQ. V was pared by 0 bases and J by 5 bases, with 11 bases between. The CDR3 totals 14 residues. The CDR3 DNA reads as TGCGCCAGCAGCTTGGCCAAGTCTTTGGAGACCCAGTACTTC. Its protein product is CASSLAKSLETQYF.

There are many counts of this clonotype. V usage is TRBV7-2 and J usage is TRBJ2-2; D not resolved. The V gene lost 0 bases and the J gene lost 0 bases, with 5 bases spanning the gap. CDR1 and CDR2 (germline): SGHTA, FQGNSA. The CDR3 sequence is 15 residues long. The DNA for the CDR3 is TGTGCCAGCAGCTTAGCGGGGTCGAACACCGGGGAGCTGTTTTTT. It yields the protein CASSLAGSNTGELFF.

At least ten counts were recorded for this clonotype. This chain joins TRBV2 and TRBJ1-1; 7 bases map to TRBD1. Germline V lookup: CDR1 SNHLY, CDR2 FYNNEI. The CDR3 is made up of 15 amino acids. Trimming at V came to 8 bases and at J to 5 bases, leaving 14 bases not matched to a gene. CDR3 DNA: TGTGCCAGCGGACGAAAGTCGACAGGGAGTACTGAAGCTTTCTTT. Translated, it gives CASGRKSTGSTEAFF. Full variable domain (remainder filled in from reference TRBV2 and TRBJ1-1): EPEVTQTPSHQVTQMGQEVILRCVPISNHLYFYWYRQILGQKVEFLVSFYNNEISEKSEIFDDQFSVERPDGSNFTLKIRSTKLEDSAMYFCASGRKSTGSTEAFFGQGTRLTVV.

This clonotype was recorded a few times. V and J are TRBV14 and TRBJ2-2, with 10 nucleotides matching TRBD1. CDR3 length: 16 residues. Unmatched junction bases numbered 5, after V lost 3 bases and J lost 4 bases. CDR1 is SGHDN, CDR2 FVKESK, per germline. CDR3 nucleotide sequence: TGTGCCAGCAGCCACCGGGACAGGGGTCCCACCGGGGAGCTGTTTTTT. It is translated as CASSHRDRGPTGELFF.

This clonotype was detected many times. V and J are TRBV27 and TRBJ2-7, with 7 bases that match TRBD2. The V gene's germline CDR1 is MNHEY and CDR2 SMNVEV (reference sequence). The CDR3 totals 15 residues. The J segment lost 6 bases and the V segment lost 3 bases, leaving 11 bases of the junction unmatched. The CDR3 is CASSFRAGAAGEQYF. For the CDR3, the DNA is TGTGCCAGCAGTTTTCGGGCGGGAGCGGCGGGCGAGCAGTACTTC.

This clonotype was seen just once. This may arise from a read error, as a much more abundant clone is one base away. The gene calls are TRBV29-1 and TRBJ2-5, with D possibly TRBD2 on 6 matching bases. CDR1 and CDR2 from the germline V gene are SQVTM and ANQGSEA. V was cut by 4 bases and J by 4 bases, with 10 bases left in between. This CDR3 is built from 12 residues. In DNA, the CDR3 is TGCAGCGTTGTCGGGAGCGCAGAGACCCAGTACTTC. It encodes CSVVGSAETQYF.

This clonotype was observed at least ten times. V and J are TRBV11-1 and TRBJ2-5; D not resolved. This CDR3 is 15 amino acids long. Germline values: CDR1 SGHAT, CDR2 FQDESV (reference sequence). The V gene lost 3 bases and the J gene lost 3 bases, with 14 bases spanning the gap. This chain's CDR3 is CASSFLYMEEETQYF. The CDR3, as DNA: TGTGCCAGCAGCTTTTTATATATGGAAGAAGAGACCCAGTACTTC.

In the case of this clonotype: This may stem from a read error, because a much larger clone lies one nucleotide away. The DNA for the CDR3 is TGTGCCAGCGGCCACGGGACTGAAGCTTTCTTT. Translated, it gives CASGHGTEAFF. The chain uses TRBV3-1 and TRBJ1-1, with D uncertain. The CDR3 consists of 11 residues. The V gene's germline CDR1 is LGHDT and CDR2 YNNKEL (reference sequence).

This clonotype was detected only a few times. The J gene is TRBJ2-5, the V gene TRBV25-1; D gene ambiguous. Trimming took 6 bases from V and 4 from J, leaving 6 bases between them. Germline loops: CDR1 MGHDK, CDR2 SYGVNS. The CDR3 extends over 11 amino acids. Here the CDR3 reads CASSTGETQYF. In DNA, the CDR3 is TGTGCCAGCAGCACGGGAGAGACCCAGTACTTC. Full variable domain (rest looked up from reference TRBV25-1 and TRBJ2-5): EADIYQTPRYLVIGTGKKITLECSQTMGHDKMYWYQQDPGMELHLIHYSYGVNSTEKGDLSSESTVSRIRTEHFPLTLESARPSHTSQYLCASSTGETQYFGPGTRLLVL.

This clonotype was counted a few times. V gene TRBV7-9 combines with J gene TRBJ1-6, with TRBD1 identical over 7 bases. The germline CDR1 and CDR2 sequences are SEHNR and FQNEAQ (reference sequence). Losses at the gene ends were 1 base for V and 4 bases for J; bases not matched to a gene: 10. This CDR3 contains 18 residues. The CDR3 nucleotides are TGTGCCAGCAGCTTAGATTTCCCCGGGACAGTTTATAATTCACCCCTCCACTTT. Protein: CASSLDFPGTVYNSPLHF.

This clonotype was observed a few times. The chain couples TRBV5-1 to TRBJ1-1; D uncertain. V was trimmed by 4 bases and J by 5 bases, leaving 15 bases between them. CDR3 length: 14 residues. CDR1 is SGHRS, CDR2 YFSETQ, per germline. CDR3 sequence reads: CASSRAAGGTEAFF. DNA of the CDR3: TGCGCCAGCAGCCGCGCGGCAGGAGGAACTGAAGCTTTCTTT.

The chain employs TRBV25-1 and TRBJ1-1; D perhaps matches TRBD1 (5 bases). The CDR3 is 15 amino acids. Germline V lookup: CDR1 MGHDK, CDR2 SYGVNS. V was pared by 3 bases and J by 0 bases, with 11 bases between. The CDR3 loop is CASSEFWGLNTEAFF. Here the CDR3 DNA reads TGTGCCAGCAGTGAGTTTTGGGGACTGAACACTGAAGCTTTCTTT.

The chain is built from TRBV5-1 and TRBJ1-1, with TRBD1 identical over 9 bases. Trimming cost V 4 bases and J 10 bases; bases outside gene matches: 8. The CDR3 sequence is 13 residues long. Germline CDR1 and CDR2: SGHRS and YFSETQ. CDR3 sequence: CASSERDRERAFF. CDR3 coding DNA: TGCGCCAGCAGCGAAAGGGACAGGGAGCGAGCTTTCTTT.

As concerns this clonotype: This could be a read error, since a much larger clone is one nucleotide away. The genes are TRBV6-9 and TRBJ1-4, with no clear D. This CDR3 region has 18 residues. Germline V CDR1 and CDR2: MNHGY, SVAAGI. The CDR3 sequence: CASSYSWGGVATNKKLFF. The CDR3, as DNA: TGTGCCAGCAGTTACTCCTGGGGAGGAGTTGCAACTAATAAAAAACTGTTTTTT.

For this clonotype: A much larger clone differs by one base, so this may be a read error. This CDR3 fails to terminate in the conserved phenylalanine or tryptophan, so it likely reflects a read error. The gene calls are TRBV20-1 and TRBJ2-5; 12 bases align to TRBD1. V gave up 6 bases and J gave up 5 bases; unmatched junction bases: 7. Germline V gene sequence: CDR1 DFQATT, CDR2 SNEGSKA (reference sequence). CDR3 size: 14 residues. The CDR3 region has the DNA TGCAGTGCATCGGGGACAGGGGGCAGGGAGACCCAGTACCTC. As protein: CSASGTGGRETQYL.

This chain joins TRBV6-1 and TRBJ1-1; D remains unclear. The CDR3 extends over 13 amino acids. Germline V CDR1 and CDR2: MNHNS, SASEGT. V lost 7 bases, J lost 2 bases, and 11 bases lay in between. The CDR3 here is CASMLGRNTEAFF. CDR3 nucleotide sequence: TGTGCCAGCATGTTGGGCAGAAACACTGAAGCTTTCTTT.

This clonotype was counted ten times or more. The chain combines TRBV29-1 with TRBJ2-5, with D perhaps matching TRBD2 (6 bases). The CDR3 length is 13 residues. The V gene's germline CDR1 is SQVTM and CDR2 ANQGSEA. With 7 bases removed from V and 4 bases from J, the gap between germline ends came to 16 bases. The CDR3 bases are TGCAGCGGGAATACGGGAGTGGGAGAGACCCAGTACTTC. Translating gives CSGNTGVGETQYF.

This clonotype has at least ten counts. The chain carries TRBV12-3 or TRBV12-4 and TRBJ1-4, with D perhaps TRBD1 (5 bases). The CDR3 runs 14 residues. Between the trimmed V and J ends, which lost 6 bases and 6 bases, there was a span of 14 bases. The CDR3 is CASRVRDDHEKLFF. DNA of the CDR3: TGTGCCAGCAGAGTCCGGGACGACCATGAAAAACTGTTTTTT.

This clonotype was detected many times. The V call is TRBV13, the J call TRBJ2-2, with D maybe TRBD2 (6 bases). Germline lookup yields CDR1 PRHDT and CDR2 FYEKMQ (reference sequence). This CDR3 spans 15 amino acids. Trimming cost V 6 bases and J 5 bases, with 16 bases left between them. The CDR3 DNA reads TGTGCCAGCAGACAGCCCCCCCTAGCGACCGGGGAGCTGTTTTTT. Translated, it gives CASRQPPLATGELFF.